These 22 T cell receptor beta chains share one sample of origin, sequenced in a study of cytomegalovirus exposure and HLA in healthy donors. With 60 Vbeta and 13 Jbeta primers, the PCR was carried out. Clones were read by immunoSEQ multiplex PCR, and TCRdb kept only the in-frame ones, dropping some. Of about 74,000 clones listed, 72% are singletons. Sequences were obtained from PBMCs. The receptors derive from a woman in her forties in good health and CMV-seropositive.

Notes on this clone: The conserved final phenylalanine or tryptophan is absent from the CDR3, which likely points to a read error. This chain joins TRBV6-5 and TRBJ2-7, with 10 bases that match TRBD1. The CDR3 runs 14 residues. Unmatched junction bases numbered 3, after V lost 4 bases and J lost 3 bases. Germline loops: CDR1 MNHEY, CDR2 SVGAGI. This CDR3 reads CASSSRDRGYEQYL. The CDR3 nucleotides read TGTGCCAGCAGTTCACGGGACAGGGGCTACGAGCAGTACCTC.

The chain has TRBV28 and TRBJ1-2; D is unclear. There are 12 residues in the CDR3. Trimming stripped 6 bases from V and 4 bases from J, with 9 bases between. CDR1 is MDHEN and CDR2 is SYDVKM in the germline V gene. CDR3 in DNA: TGTGCCAGCAGCCCCGACATCTATGGCTACACCTTC. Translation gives CASSPDIYGYTF.

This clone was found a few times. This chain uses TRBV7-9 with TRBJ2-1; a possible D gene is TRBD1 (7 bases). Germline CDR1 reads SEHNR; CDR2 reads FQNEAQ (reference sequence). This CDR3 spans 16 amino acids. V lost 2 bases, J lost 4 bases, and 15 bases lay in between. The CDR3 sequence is CASSLFKGAGYNEQFF. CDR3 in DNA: TGTGCCAGCAGCTTATTTAAGGGGGCGGGGTACAATGAGCAGTTCTTC.

The CDR3 DNA reads TGTGCCAGCAGCTTAGCAGGGGGCGCTGGAAACACCATATATTTT. It encodes CASSLAGGAGNTIYF. The rearrangement links TRBV7-6 to TRBJ1-3, with TRBD1 matching 7 bases. The germline V gene encodes CDR1 SGHVS and CDR2 FNYEAQ. Trimming cost V 0 bases and J 2 bases; bases outside gene matches: 1. The CDR3 sequence is 15 residues long. Looking up the rest from reference TRBV7-6 and TRBJ1-3 gives the full variable domain: GAGVSQSPRYKVTKRGQDVALRCDPISGHVSLYWYRQALGQGPEFLTYFNYEAQQDKSGLPNDRFSAERPEGSISTLTIQRTEQRDSAMYRCASSLAGGAGNTIYFGEGSWLTVV.

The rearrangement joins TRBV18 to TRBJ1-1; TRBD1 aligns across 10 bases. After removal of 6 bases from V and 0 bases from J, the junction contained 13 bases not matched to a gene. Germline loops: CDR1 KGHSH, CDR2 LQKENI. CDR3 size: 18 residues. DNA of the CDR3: TGTGCCAGCTCTCTCAACGTCCCGGGACAGGGGATGAACACTGAAGCTTTCTTT. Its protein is CASSLNVPGQGMNTEAFF. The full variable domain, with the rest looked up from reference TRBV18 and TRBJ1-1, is NAGVMQNPRHLVRRRGQEARLRCSPMKGHSHVYWYRQLPEEGLKFMVYLQKENIIDESGMPKERFSAEFPKEGPSILRIQQVVRGDSAAYFCASSLNVPGQGMNTEAFFGQGTRLTVV.

The CDR3 region is CAWSQGTGNTIYF. DNA of the CDR3: TGTGCCTGGAGTCAGGGGACAGGAAACACCATATATTTT. V is TRBV30 and J is TRBJ1-3; the D gene is possibly TRBD1 (6 bases). There are 13 residues in the CDR3. Germline-derived CDR1 and CDR2 are GTSNPN and SVGIG (reference sequence). Trimming cost V 2 bases and J 4 bases, with 9 bases left between them.

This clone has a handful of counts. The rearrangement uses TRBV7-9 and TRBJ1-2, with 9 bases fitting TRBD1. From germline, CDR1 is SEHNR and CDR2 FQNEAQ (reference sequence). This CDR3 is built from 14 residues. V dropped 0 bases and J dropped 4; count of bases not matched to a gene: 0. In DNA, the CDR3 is TGTGCCAGCAGCTTAGCGGGACAGGGCTATGGCTACACCTTC. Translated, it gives CASSLAGQGYGYTF. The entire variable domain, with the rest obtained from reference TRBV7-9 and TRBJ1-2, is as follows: DTGVSQNPRHKITKRGQNVTFRCDPISEHNRLYWYRQTLGQGPEFLTYFQNEAQLEKSRLLSDRFSAERPKGSFSTLEIQRTEQGDSAMYLCASSLAGQGYGYTFGSGTRLTVV.

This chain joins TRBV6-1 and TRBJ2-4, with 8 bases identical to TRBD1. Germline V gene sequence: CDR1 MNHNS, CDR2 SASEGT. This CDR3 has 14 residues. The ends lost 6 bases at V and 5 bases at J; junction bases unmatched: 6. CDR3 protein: CASSKDRAENIQYF. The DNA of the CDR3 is TGTGCCAGCAGCAAGGACAGGGCAGAAAACATTCAGTACTTC.

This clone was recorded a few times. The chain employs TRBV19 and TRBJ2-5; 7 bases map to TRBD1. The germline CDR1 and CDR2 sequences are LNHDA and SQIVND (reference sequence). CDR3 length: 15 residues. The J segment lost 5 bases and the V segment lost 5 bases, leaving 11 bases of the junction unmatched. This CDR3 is CASSEQGWGRETQYF. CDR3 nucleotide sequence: TGTGCCAGTAGTGAACAGGGGTGGGGCAGGGAGACCCAGTACTTC.

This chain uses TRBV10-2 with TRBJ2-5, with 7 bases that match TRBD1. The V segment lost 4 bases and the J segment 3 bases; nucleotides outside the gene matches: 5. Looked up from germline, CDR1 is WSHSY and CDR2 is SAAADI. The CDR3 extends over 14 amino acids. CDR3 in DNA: TGCGCCAGCAGTGTCAACAGGGGCGAAGAGACCCAGTACTTC. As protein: CASSVNRGEETQYF.

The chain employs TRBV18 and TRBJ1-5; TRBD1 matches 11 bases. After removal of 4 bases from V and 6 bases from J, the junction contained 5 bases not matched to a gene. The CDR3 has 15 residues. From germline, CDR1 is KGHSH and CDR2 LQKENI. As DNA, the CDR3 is TGTGCCAGCTCACATGCCGGGACAGGGGGTCAGCCCCAGCATTTT. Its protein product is CASSHAGTGGQPQHF.

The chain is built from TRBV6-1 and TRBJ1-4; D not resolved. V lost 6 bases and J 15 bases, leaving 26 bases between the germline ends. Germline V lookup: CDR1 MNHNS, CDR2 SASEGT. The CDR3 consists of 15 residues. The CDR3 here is CASRTPRGYQSGVFF. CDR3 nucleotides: TGTGCCAGCAGGACCCCGAGAGGGTACCAGTCAGGTGTGTTTTTT.

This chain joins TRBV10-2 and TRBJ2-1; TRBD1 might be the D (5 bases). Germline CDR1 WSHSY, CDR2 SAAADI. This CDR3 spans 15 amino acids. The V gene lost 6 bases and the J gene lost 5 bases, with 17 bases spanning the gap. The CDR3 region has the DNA TGCGCCAGCAGATTTTCGACAGCTATACACAATGAGCAGTTCTTC. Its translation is CASRFSTAIHNEQFF.

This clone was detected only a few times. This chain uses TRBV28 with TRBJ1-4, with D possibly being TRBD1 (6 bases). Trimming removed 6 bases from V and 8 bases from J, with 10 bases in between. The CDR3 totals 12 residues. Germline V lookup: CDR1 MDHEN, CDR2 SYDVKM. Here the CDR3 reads CASRGAEEKLFF. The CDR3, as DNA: TGTGCCAGCAGGGGGGCCGAGGAAAAACTGTTTTTT. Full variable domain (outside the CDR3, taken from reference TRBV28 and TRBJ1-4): DVKVTQSSRYLVKRTGEKVFLECVQDMDHENMFWYRQDPGLGLRLIYFSYDVKMKEKGDIPEGYSVSREKKERFSLILESASTNQTSMYLCASRGAEEKLFFGSGTQLSVL.

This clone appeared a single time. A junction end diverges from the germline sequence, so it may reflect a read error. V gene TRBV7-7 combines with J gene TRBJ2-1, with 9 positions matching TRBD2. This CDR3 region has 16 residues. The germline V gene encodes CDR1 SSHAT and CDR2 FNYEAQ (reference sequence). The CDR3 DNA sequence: TGTGCTAGCAGCTTAGGTAGCGGGGGTCAGTATAATGAGCAGTTCTTC. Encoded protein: CASSLGSGGQYNEQFF.

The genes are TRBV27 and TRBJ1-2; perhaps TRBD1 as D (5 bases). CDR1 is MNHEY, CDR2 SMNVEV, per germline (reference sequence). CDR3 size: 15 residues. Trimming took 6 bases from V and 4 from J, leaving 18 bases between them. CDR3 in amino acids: CASSPQAASIYGYTF. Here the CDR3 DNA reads TGTGCCAGCAGCCCACAGGCTGCCTCTATCTATGGCTACACCTTC.

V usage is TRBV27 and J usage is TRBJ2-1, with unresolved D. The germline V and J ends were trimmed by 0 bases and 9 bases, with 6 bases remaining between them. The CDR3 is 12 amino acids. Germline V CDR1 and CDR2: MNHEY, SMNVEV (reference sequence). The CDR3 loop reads CASSLSSGEQFF. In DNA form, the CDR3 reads TGTGCCAGCAGTTTATCTTCAGGTGAGCAGTTCTTC.

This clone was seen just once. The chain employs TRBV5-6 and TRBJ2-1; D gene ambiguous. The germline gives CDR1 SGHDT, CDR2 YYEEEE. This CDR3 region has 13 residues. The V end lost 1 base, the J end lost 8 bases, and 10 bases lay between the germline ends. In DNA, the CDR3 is TGTGCCAGCAGCTTGATAGCCCTCCATGAGCAGTTCTTC. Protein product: CASSLIALHEQFF.

The CDR3 spells CASSHPRGKLFF. The CDR3 DNA sequence: TGTGCCAGCAGCCACCCCAGAGGAAAACTGTTTTTT. The chain joins TRBV14 to TRBJ1-4; D gene uncertain. The CDR3 is made up of 12 amino acids. Trimming took off 3 bases at V and 10 bases at J, with 9 bases between the two ends. Looked up from germline, CDR1 is SGHDN and CDR2 is FVKESK.

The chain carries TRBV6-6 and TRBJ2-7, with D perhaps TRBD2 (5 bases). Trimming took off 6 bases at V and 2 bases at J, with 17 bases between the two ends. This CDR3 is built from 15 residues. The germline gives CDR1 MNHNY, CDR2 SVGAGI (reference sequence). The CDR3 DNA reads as TGTGCCAGCAGCCCTGGAGCGGCCTATACCTACGAGCAGTACTTC. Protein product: CASSPGAAYTYEQYF.

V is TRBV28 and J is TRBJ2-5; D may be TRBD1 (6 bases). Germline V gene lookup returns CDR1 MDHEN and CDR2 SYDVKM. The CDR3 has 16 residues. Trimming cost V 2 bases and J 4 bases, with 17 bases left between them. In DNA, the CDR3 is TGTGCCAGCAGTTTAGCCTCGACAGGTAAACGAGAGACCCAGTACTTC. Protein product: CASSLASTGKRETQYF.

The CDR3 protein is CAWSDRTAPDETQYF. CDR3 nucleotide sequence: TGTGCCTGGAGTGACCGGACTGCCCCGGACGAGACCCAGTACTTC. V is TRBV30 and J is TRBJ2-5; possible D gene TRBD2, 5 bases. Germline V lookup: CDR1 GTSNPN, CDR2 SVGIG (reference sequence). V lost 1 base, J lost 5 bases, and 17 bases lay in between. CDR3 size: 15 residues.